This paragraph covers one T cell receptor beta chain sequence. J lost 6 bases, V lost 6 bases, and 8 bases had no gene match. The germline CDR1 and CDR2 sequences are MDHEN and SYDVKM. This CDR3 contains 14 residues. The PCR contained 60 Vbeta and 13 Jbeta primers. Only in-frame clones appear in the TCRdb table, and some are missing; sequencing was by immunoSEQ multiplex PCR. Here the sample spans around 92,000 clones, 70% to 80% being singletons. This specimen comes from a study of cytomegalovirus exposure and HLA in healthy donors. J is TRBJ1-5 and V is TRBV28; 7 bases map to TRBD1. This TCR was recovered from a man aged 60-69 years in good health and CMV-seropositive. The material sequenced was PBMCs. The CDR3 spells CASRPFTGAQPQHF. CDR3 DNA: TGTGCCAGCAGGCCATTCACAGGGGCTCAGCCCCAGCATTTT.